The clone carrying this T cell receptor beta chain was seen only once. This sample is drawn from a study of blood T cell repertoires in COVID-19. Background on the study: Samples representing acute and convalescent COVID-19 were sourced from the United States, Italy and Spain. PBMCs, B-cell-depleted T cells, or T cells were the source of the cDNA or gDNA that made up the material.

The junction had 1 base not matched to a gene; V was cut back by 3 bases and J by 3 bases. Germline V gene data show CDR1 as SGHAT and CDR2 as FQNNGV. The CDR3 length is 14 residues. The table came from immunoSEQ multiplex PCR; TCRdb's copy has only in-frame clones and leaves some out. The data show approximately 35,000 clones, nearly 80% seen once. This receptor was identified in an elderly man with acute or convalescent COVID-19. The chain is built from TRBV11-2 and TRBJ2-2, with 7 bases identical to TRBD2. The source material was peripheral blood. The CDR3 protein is CASSFGGYTGELFF. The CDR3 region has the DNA TGTGCCAGCAGCTTCGGGGGGTACACCGGGGAGCTGTTTTTT.